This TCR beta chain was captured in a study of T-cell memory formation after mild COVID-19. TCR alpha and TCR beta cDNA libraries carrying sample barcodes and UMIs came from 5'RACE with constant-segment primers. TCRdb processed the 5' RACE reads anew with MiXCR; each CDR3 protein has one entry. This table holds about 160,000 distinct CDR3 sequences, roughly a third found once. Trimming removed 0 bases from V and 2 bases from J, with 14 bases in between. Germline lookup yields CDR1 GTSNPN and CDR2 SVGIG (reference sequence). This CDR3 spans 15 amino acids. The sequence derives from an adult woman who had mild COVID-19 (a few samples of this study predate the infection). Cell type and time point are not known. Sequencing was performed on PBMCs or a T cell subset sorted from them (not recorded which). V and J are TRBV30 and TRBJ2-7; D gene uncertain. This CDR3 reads CAWSVQAVRAYEQYF. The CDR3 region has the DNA TGTGCCTGGAGTGTTCAGGCAGTACGTGCCTACGAGCAGTACTTC. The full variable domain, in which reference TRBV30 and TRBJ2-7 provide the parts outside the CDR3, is SQTIHQWPATLVQPVGSPLSLECTVEGTSNPNLYWYRQAAGRGLQLLFYSVGIGQISSEVPQNLSASRPQDRQFILSSKKLLLSDSGFYLCAWSVQAVRAYEQYFGPGTRLTVT.